The clone carrying this T cell receptor (beta chain) appeared once. What it recognizes is unknown. Germline CDR1 reads MNHEY; CDR2 reads SVGAGI. Trimming pared 6 bases from V and 4 bases from J, leaving 13 bases between. This CDR3 spans 15 amino acids. Blood specimens came from baseline, cycle 4 day 1, and cycle 7 day 1. The data were taken from a study of OX40 agonist ivuxolimab in advanced cancers. On the study more broadly: Participants averaged approximately 60 years of age (range roughly 20 to 90) and were over 75% male. General study results and limits: CD8+ T cells averaged more expanded clones than CD4+. The antigens recognized by the expanded peripheral T cells, that is their antigen specificity, were not determined.

The table came from immunoSEQ multiplex PCR; TCRdb's copy has only in-frame clones and leaves some out. The repertoire holds fewer than 100,000 clones, with approximately 91% as singletons. The chain carries TRBV6-5 and TRBJ2-6, with D possibly being TRBD2 (6 bases). This TCR was sampled from an adult with an advanced solid tumor such as melanoma, head and neck, liver or kidney cancer. The sample here was CD4+ or CD8+ T cells sorted from blood, taken in a trial of the OX40 agonist ivuxolimab. DNA for the CDR3: TGTGCCAGCAGGTCGGCGGGGCCGGGGGCCAACGTCCTGACTTTC. Translation: CASRSAGPGANVLTF.